The rows below give T cell receptor beta chains drawn from one sample of a study of response to subunit inactivated influenza vaccine. TCRdb recomputed calls from the RT-PCR reads with MiXCR, one row per CDR3 protein. This table has approximately 700,000 distinct CDR3 sequences, around a sixth appearing once. This sample comprised PBMCs from blood, obtained about 13 days after vaccination. The receptor source for this set is a man aged 45-65 years who received an inactivated influenza vaccine. Each CDR3 is given with its conserved first and last residue. The order of the fields is J gene, D gene, clone size, V gene, CDR3 DNA, CDR3 protein. D genes are given only for firm matches. Some rows mark clone size as missing; the rest say once, few, many or name a class of expanded clone.

>TRBJ2-7|TRBD1|NA|TRBV4-1
TGCGCCAGCAGCCAGAGGACAGGGGCTCACGAGCAGTACTTC
CASSQRTGAHEQYF
>TRBJ1-1|NA|NA|TRBV24-1
TGTGCCACCGAGGGCGTGGGAAACACTGAAGCTTTCTTT
CATEGVGNTEAFF
>TRBJ2-1|NA|few|TRBV7-9
TGTGCCAGCACCCCTACTCCCCGGACTAACAATGAGCAGTTCTTC
CASTPTPRTNNEQFF
>TRBJ2-7|NA|NA|TRBV7-2
TGTGCCAGCAGCTTAGGTTCGGGGACCGAGCAGTACTTC
CASSLGSGTEQYF
>TRBJ1-2|TRBD1|NA|TRBV3-1
TGTGCCAGCAGGACCAGGGGGATGGATGGCTACACCTTC
CASRTRGMDGYTF
>TRBJ2-3|NA|many|TRBV6-5
TGTGCCAGCAGGACTCACACAGATACGCAGTATTTT
CASRTHTDTQYF
>TRBJ1-1|NA|few|TRBV12-3/TRBV12-4
TGTGCCAGCAGGGTCTTTTTCTCTATGAACACTGAAGCTTTCTTT
CASRVFFSMNTEAFF
>TRBJ2-2|TRBD1|many|TRBV7-9
TGTGCCAGCAGCTACAGGGGGGACCACACCGGGGAGCTGTTTTTT
CASSYRGDHTGELFF
>TRBJ2-5|NA|NA|TRBV12-3/TRBV12-4
TGTGCCAGCAGACCCACAGGTGCCCGCGAGACCCAGTACTTC
CASRPTGARETQYF
>TRBJ2-7|TRBD2|many|TRBV12-3/TRBV12-4
TGTGCCAGCAGCCCTTTTAGCGGGAGCGAGCAGTACTTC
CASSPFSGSEQYF
>TRBJ1-2|NA|few|TRBV20-1
TGCAGTGCCAGTCCCCCCGCCACCTATGGCTACACCTTC
CSASPPATYGYTF
>TRBJ2-7|NA|few|TRBV4-2
TGTGCCAGCAGCCAACCTCAGGGGGGAGAGCAGTACTTC
CASSQPQGGEQYF
>TRBJ2-5|TRBD2|NA|TRBV7-6
TGTGCCAGCAGCGAACGAATTAGCGGGAGCCCGGAGACCCAGTACTTC
CASSERISGSPETQYF
>TRBJ2-3|TRBD2|once|TRBV4-2
TGTGCCAGCAGCCAAGATCCCGGCGTAGCGGGGGGATATGATAGAGATACGCAGTATTTT
CASSQDPGVAGGYDRDTQYF
>TRBJ2-7|NA|few|TRBV20-1
TGCAGTGCTAGTCCAGGGCCCCGGGAGCAGTACTTC
CSASPGPREQYF
>TRBJ2-3|TRBD1|few|TRBV6-1
TGTGCCAGCAGCTCCCGGGACAGGGGAACAGATACGCAGTATTTT
CASSSRDRGTDTQYF
>TRBJ2-7|TRBD2|few|TRBV7-2
TGTGCCAGCAGCACCACTAGCGGGAGGGGTGAGCAGTACTTC
CASSTTSGRGEQYF